This T cell receptor beta chain came from a study of blood T cell repertoires in COVID-19. Produced via immunoSEQ multiplex PCR; TCRdb's table is partial and in-frame only. The sample holds about 190,000 clones; roughly 83% are singletons and the top ten take approximately 3%. The CDR3 consists of 16 residues. Germline V gene sequence: CDR1 MNHEY, CDR2 SVGAGI. V lost 0 bases, J lost 2 bases, and 4 bases stayed unmatched. Sequenced material: PBMCs or T cells enriched from blood (not recorded which). The chain is built from TRBV6-5 and TRBJ1-5; 7 bases fit TRBD1. This clonotype was obtained from a woman aged 30 to 39 who had recovered from COVID-19. This CDR3 is CASSYSRDRGNQPQHF. The CDR3 nucleotides read TGTGCCAGCAGTTACTCGCGGGACAGAGGCAATCAGCCCCAGCATTTT.